This TCR beta chain comes out of a study of T-cell memory formation after mild COVID-19. About the study: TCR clusters were mostly confined to one donor each.

In TCRdb, the 5' RACE reads were re-called with MiXCR into one record per CDR3 protein. Seen here are about 350,000 distinct CDR3 sequences, roughly an eighth observed once, and the top ten hold 22%. The table lists this clonotype with many counts. Antigen unknown. Study-level points and caveats: Whereas later expanders leaned CD4+, clones contracting day 15 to 85 showed a balanced CD4/CD8 makeup. For contracting clones, CD4+ ones sat mainly in CM and EM, CD8+ in EMRA. Some SARS-CoV-2-responding clones were already detected in memory before infection.

CDR3 length equals 14 residues. Germline lookup yields CDR1 SGHRS and CDR2 YFSETQ. V was pared by 4 bases and J by 4 bases, with 12 bases between. The origin of this receptor is a man aged 18 to 30 who had mild COVID-19 (a few samples of this study predate the infection). Cell type and time point are not known. The material sequenced was PBMCs or a T cell subset sorted from them (not recorded which). This chain joins TRBV5-1 and TRBJ2-1; D gene unclear. CDR3 sequence (DNA): TGCGCCAGCAGCCCCTCGACAAATTACAATGAGCAGTTCTTC. It codes for CASSPSTNYNEQFF.